This T cell receptor (beta chain) was retrieved from a study of Ad26.COV2.S vaccination and SARS-CoV-2 variants (dated by TCRdb to about 2021). As for the study more broadly: Vaccine-arm donors came from COV1001, a multicentre, randomized, double-blind, placebo-controlled phase I-IIa trial of Ad26.COV2.S in healthy adults. Ad26.COV2.S was administered intramuscularly at a dose of 5x10^10 or 1x10^11 viral particles, either as one shot or as two shots given 56 days apart. TCRbeta repertoire sequencing was used to assess the specificity and breadth of SARS-CoV-2-reactive T cell receptors after Ad26.COV2.S vaccination. The TCR-sequenced set comprised about 30 samples: approximately 19 Ad26.COV2.S vaccine recipients, 5 placebo recipients and 8 SARS-CoV-2 convalescent individuals. Trial participants were randomized into five groups of five: low-dose or high-dose Ad26.COV2.S given once or twice, or placebo on both occasions. Throughout the experiments and outcome assessment, investigators stayed blinded to trial group allocation.

The paper as a whole reports these results and caveats: Higher spike-specific TCR breadth was observed in Ad26.COV2.S recipients than in placebo recipients (P = 0.0014). After vaccination, substantial breadth of spike-specific CD8+ and CD4+ T cell responses was reported. Vaccine and placebo recipients had similar non-spike TCR breadth, a finding consistent with the vaccine containing only spike. The study was not powered for comparison of responses between vaccine doses or regimens. The authors noted that the TCR breadth and depth analyses may have underestimated total T cell responses.

The immunoSEQ Assay was the method used to sequence TCRbeta CDR3 regions. After extraction, genomic DNA underwent amplification by bias-controlled multiplex PCR, followed by high-throughput sequencing. The authors processed their data as follows. Collapsing and filtering of sequences were performed to quantify the absolute abundance of each unique TCRbeta CDR3 region. Usable DNA was measured by amplifying reference genes present in all nucleated cells, and TCRbeta template counts were normalized to that usable DNA to estimate T cell fraction. Repertoire TCRs were annotated as SARS-CoV-2-specific by exact matching of V gene, CDR3 amino acid sequence and J gene to a known reactive TCR set. MIRA supplied the reference SARS-CoV-2 TCR set, which was filtered for enrichment in COVID-19-positive ImmuneCODE repertoires so that public or cross-reactive TCRs were removed. Based on the MIRA antigens, annotated TCRs were further analysed at the level of specific ORF or position within ORF. Depth was the summed frequency of annotated unique rearrangements, while breadth was defined as annotated unique rearrangements over total unique productive rearrangements. Two-sided Wilcoxon rank-sum tests were applied when comparing TCR breadth between groups. The table was pulled from immuneACCESS by TCRdb, which kept in-frame rearrangements only. Such tables lose some clones; where checked, under half of the loss comes from unresolved V genes, and the rest has no known cause. V and J calls and clone size are those listed in that table; D and trimming were worked out from the DNA. For this sample there are over 350,000 clones; 70% to 90% appear just once. Jointly, the top ten make up under 4% of the sample.

On this clone itself: Which antigen it targets is not known. Qualities for individual bases were not recorded, and no much larger clone is one base off.

This sample's treatment or condition label indicates: some 20 received Ad26.COV2.S at low or high dose, single or two shots; 5 received placebo; per-sample allocation not given. For vaccine and placebo recipients, the sequenced repertoires came from samples collected on day 63 after the first injection. Between 29 July and 7 August 2020, Cohort 1b enrolled 20 to 30 adults aged 18-55 years at one site in Boston, USA. Ad26.COV2.S consisted of a replication-incompetent adenovirus type 26 vector by which a prefusion-stabilized SARS-CoV-2 spike protein from the original Wuhan strain was expressed. Here the sequenced sample was peripheral blood, taken in a trial of Ad26.COV2.S vaccine versus placebo. The sequence came from a person aged 18-65 years who received the Ad26.COV2.S COVID-19 vaccine or a placebo.

At the DNA level, the sequence is TGTGCCAGCATCAGGACTGGGCGAAGTTCACCCCTCCACTTT. The translation is CASIRTGRSSPLHF. This chain is built from TRBV2 and TRBJ1-6; a confident D gene designation cannot be given. The CDR3, from cysteine to phenylalanine, totals 14 residues. Only the CDR3 portion is preserved as DNA: 42 bases, with reading frame beginning at the first base. The germline V gene encodes CDR1 SNHLY and CDR2 FYNNEI. Relative to germline, V is 7 bases shorter and J is 9 bases shorter, with 16 bases between their ends.